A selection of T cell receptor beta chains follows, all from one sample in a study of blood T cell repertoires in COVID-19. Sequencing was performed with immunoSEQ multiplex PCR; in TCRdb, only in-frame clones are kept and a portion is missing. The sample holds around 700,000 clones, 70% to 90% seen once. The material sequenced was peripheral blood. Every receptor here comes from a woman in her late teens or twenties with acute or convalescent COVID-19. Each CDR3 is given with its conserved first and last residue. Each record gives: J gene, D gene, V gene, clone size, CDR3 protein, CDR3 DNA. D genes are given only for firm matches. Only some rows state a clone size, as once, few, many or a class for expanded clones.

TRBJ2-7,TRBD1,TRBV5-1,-,CASSLGQGAAEQYF,TGCGCCAGCAGCTTGGGACAGGGGGCGGCCGAGCAGTACTTC
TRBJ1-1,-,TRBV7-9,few,CASPSGPSTEAFF,TGTGCCAGTCCGAGTGGTCCTAGCACTGAAGCTTTCTTT
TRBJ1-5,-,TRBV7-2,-,CASSLNGRQTSNQPQHF,TGTGCCAGCAGCTTAAACGGCCGACAGACTAGCAATCAGCCCCAGCATTTT
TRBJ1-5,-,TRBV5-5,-,CASSLGGPGNQPQHF,TGTGCCAGCAGCTTGGGCGGGCCGGGAAATCAGCCCCAGCATTTT
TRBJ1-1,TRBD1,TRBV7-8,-,CASSLPTGEGVEAFF,TGTGCCAGCAGCTTACCGACAGGGGAGGGAGTGGAAGCTTTCTTT
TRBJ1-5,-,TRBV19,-,CASRSGGGAHNQPQHF,TGTGCCAGTAGATCAGGTGGAGGAGCCCACAATCAGCCCCAGCATTTT
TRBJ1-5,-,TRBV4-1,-,CASSQEGGRKVEPQHF,TGCGCCAGCAGCCAAGAGGGGGGTCGGAAGGTGGAGCCCCAGCATTTT
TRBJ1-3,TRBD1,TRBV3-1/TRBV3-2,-,CASSLPRQGRSGNTIYF,TGTGCCAGCAGCCTACCTAGACAGGGGCGCTCTGGAAACACCATATATTTT
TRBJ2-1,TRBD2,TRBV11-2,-,CASSLVGTSGGRTANEQFF,TGTGCCAGCAGCTTGGTGGGGACTAGCGGGGGGCGGACGGCCAATGAGCAGTTCTTC
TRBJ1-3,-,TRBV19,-,CASNSGFSGNTIYF,TGTGCCAGTAACTCTGGTTTCTCTGGAAACACCATATATTTT
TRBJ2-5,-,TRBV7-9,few,CASSLGGPGETQYF,TGTGCCAGCAGCCTCGGGGGGCCGGGTGAGACCCAGTACTTC
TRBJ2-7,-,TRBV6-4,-,CASSAGGGCSYEQYF,TGTGCCAGCAGTGCCGGGGGTGGTTGCTCCTACGAGCAGTACTTC
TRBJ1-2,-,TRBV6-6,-,CASSYYGTYGYTF,TGTGCCAGCAGTTATTATGGCACCTATGGCTACACCTTC
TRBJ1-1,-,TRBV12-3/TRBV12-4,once,CASRPTIYTEAFF,TGTGCCAGCAGACCCACAATTTACACTGAAGCTTTCTTT
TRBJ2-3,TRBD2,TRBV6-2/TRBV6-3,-,CASSSGTSGPDTQYF,TGTGCCAGCAGCTCCGGGACTAGCGGCCCAGATACGCAGTATTTT
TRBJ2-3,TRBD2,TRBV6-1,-,CASSEGSGGRGNTQYF,TGTGCCAGCAGTGAAGGTAGCGGGGGGAGGGGAAATACGCAGTATTTT